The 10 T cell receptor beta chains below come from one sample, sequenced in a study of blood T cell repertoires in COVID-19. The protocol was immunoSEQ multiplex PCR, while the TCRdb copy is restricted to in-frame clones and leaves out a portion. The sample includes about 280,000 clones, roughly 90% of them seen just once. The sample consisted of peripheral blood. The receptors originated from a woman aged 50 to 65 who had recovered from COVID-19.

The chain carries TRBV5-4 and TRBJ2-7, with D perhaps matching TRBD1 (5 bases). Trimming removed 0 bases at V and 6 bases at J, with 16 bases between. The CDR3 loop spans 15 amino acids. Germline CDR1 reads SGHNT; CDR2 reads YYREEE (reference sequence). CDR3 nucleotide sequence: TGTGCCAGCAGCTTGGCCCATGCAGGGCTGGGCGAGCAGTACTTC. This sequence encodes CASSLAHAGLGEQYF.

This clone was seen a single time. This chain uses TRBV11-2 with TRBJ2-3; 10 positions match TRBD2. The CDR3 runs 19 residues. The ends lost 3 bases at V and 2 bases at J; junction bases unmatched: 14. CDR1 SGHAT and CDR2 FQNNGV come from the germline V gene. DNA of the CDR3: TGTGCCAGCAGCTTGGCGGGACTAGCGACTCTACCCACCACAGATACGCAGTATTTT. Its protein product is CASSLAGLATLPTTDTQYF.

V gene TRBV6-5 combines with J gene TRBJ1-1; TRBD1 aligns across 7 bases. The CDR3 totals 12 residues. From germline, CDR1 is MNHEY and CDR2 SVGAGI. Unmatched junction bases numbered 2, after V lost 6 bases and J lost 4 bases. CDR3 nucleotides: TGTGCCAGCAGGCAGGGGGTCACTGAAGCTTTCTTT. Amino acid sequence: CASRQGVTEAFF.

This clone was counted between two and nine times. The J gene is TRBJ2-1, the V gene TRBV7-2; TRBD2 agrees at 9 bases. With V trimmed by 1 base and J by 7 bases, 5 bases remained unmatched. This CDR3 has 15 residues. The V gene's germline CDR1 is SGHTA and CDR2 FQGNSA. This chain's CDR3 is CASSLDLAGWNEQFF. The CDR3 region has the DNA TGTGCCAGCAGCTTAGACCTAGCGGGATGGAATGAGCAGTTCTTC.

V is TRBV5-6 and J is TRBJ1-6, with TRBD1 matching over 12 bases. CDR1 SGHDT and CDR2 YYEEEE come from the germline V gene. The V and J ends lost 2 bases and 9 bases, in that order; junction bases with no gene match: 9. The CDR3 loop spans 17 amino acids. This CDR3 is CASSFQQGQGASSPLHF. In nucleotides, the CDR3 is TGTGCCAGCAGCTTCCAGCAGGGACAGGGGGCTTCTTCACCCCTCCACTTT.

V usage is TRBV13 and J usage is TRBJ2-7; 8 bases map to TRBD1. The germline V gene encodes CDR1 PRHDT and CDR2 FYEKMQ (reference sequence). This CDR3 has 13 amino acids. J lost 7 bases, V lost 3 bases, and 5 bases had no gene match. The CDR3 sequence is CASSLQGAGEQYF. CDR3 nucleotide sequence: TGTGCCAGCAGCTTGCAGGGGGCGGGGGAGCAGTACTTC.

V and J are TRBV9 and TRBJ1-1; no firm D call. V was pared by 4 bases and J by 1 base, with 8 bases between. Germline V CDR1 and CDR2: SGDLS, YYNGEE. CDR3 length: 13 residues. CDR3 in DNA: TGTGCCAGCAGCATCGTAGCGAACACTGAAGCTTTCTTT. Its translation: CASSIVANTEAFF.

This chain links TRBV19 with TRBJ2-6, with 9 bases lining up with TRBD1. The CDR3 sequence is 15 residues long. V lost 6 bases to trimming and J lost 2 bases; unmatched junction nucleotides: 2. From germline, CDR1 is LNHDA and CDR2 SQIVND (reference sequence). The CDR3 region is CASSDRGAGANVLTF. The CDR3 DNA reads TGTGCCAGTAGCGACAGGGGGGCTGGGGCCAACGTCCTGACTTTC.

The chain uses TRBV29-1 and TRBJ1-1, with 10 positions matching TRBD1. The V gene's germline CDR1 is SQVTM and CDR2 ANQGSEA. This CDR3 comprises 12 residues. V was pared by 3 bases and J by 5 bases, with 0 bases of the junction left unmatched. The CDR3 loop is CSVEGQGTEAFF. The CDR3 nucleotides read TGCAGCGTTGAGGGACAGGGGACTGAAGCTTTCTTT. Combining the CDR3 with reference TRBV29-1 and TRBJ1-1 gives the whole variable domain SAVISQKPSRDICQRGTSLTIQCQVDSQVTMMFWYRQQPGQSLTLIATANQGSEATYESGFVIDKFPISRPNLTFSTLTVSNMSPEDSSIYLCSVEGQGTEAFFGQGTRLTVV.

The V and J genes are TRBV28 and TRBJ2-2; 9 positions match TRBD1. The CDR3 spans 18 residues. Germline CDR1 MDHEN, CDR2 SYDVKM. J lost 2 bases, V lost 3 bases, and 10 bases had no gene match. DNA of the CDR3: TGTGCCAGCAGTTTCGGACAGGGGAGGTGGATAAACACCGGGGAGCTGTTTTTT. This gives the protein CASSFGQGRWINTGELFF.